These T cell receptor beta chains were read from a single sample in a study of technical replicates of blood from a handful of donors. Libraries were prepared by immunoSEQ multiplex PCR; TCRdb keeps only in-frame clonotypes and omits some of them. The sample holds 65,000 to 80,000 clones, less than 99% seen once. The source material was T cells isolated from PBMCs. The receptors stem from a human donor in good health. Each CDR3 is given without its conserved first and last residue. The order of the fields is V gene, J gene, CDR3 protein.

V gene: TRBV4-1
J gene: TRBJ2-7
CDR3 protein: ASSHASLSGTEQY

V gene: TRBV29-1
J gene: TRBJ1-1
CDR3 protein: SVPYWGAARNTEAF

V gene: TRBV4-1
J gene: TRBJ2-7
CDR3 protein: ASSHLIVFSGRSGEQY

V gene: TRBV11-3
J gene: TRBJ2-7
CDR3 protein: ASSLDPNYEQY

V gene: TRBV30
J gene: TRBJ1-1
CDR3 protein: AWRAGLGTEAF

V gene: TRBV6-1
J gene: TRBJ2-4
CDR3 protein: ASSDRTGVRGIQY

V gene: TRBV27
J gene: TRBJ2-7
CDR3 protein: ASSLSPGSYEQY

V gene: TRBV10-3
J gene: TRBJ2-2
CDR3 protein: AIGQGAKAGELF

V gene: TRBV2
J gene: TRBJ2-7
CDR3 protein: ASITRGSEQY

V gene: TRBV6-6
J gene: TRBJ2-1
CDR3 protein: ASSSDYEQF

V gene: TRBV19
J gene: TRBJ2-3
CDR3 protein: ASSQGGGTDTQY

V gene: TRBV7-2
J gene: TRBJ1-2
CDR3 protein: ASSLAQGTRGYT

V gene: TRBV27
J gene: TRBJ2-7
CDR3 protein: ASSHRTSALEQY

V gene: TRBV23-1
J gene: TRBJ2-2
CDR3 protein: ASRLAGASNTGELF

V gene: TRBV10-3
J gene: TRBJ1-2
CDR3 protein: AITSGQGTGYT

V gene: TRBV9
J gene: TRBJ2-7
CDR3 protein: ASSPGGYEQY

V gene: TRBV10-2
J gene: TRBJ2-3
CDR3 protein: ASSILAVTDTQY

V gene: TRBV19
J gene: TRBJ1-2
CDR3 protein: ASSIRGDYGYT

V gene: TRBV15
J gene: TRBJ2-7
CDR3 protein: ATSRDHAIEAIGEQY

V gene: TRBV4-3
J gene: TRBJ2-6
CDR3 protein: ASSQDGSSGANVLT

V gene: TRBV19
J gene: TRBJ1-2
CDR3 protein: ASSSWTVYGYT

V gene: TRBV19
J gene: TRBJ1-5
CDR3 protein: ASSALGAYQPQH

V gene: TRBV30
J gene: TRBJ2-1
CDR3 protein: AWSGPGEGNEQF

V gene: TRBV18
J gene: TRBJ2-7
CDR3 protein: ASSWTGTSYEQY

V gene: TRBV18
J gene: TRBJ2-3
CDR3 protein: ASSPTHSSTDTQY

V gene: TRBV9
J gene: TRBJ1-1
CDR3 protein: ASSTDREITEAF

V gene: TRBV6-5
J gene: TRBJ2-5
CDR3 protein: ASSLLAELQETQY

V gene: TRBV5-1
J gene: TRBJ2-1
CDR3 protein: ASSLAIRNNEQF

V gene: TRBV19
J gene: TRBJ1-1
CDR3 protein: ATKTVMNTEAF

V gene: TRBV30
J gene: TRBJ2-3
CDR3 protein: AWSPHGQLTDTQY

V gene: TRBV5-1
J gene: TRBJ2-2
CDR3 protein: ASSLKRSTGELF

V gene: TRBV30
J gene: TRBJ2-7
CDR3 protein: AWRVSRASGTNEQY

V gene: TRBV11-2
J gene: TRBJ1-5
CDR3 protein: ASSGQIDQPQH

V gene: TRBV11-2
J gene: TRBJ2-2
CDR3 protein: ASSGLAGDRAGELF

V gene: TRBV18
J gene: TRBJ1-5
CDR3 protein: ASSVGLLAEPQH

V gene: TRBV12-5
J gene: TRBJ2-2
CDR3 protein: ASKLAGGTGELF

V gene: TRBV10-3
J gene: TRBJ2-7
CDR3 protein: AIGSGFSYEQY

V gene: TRBV5-1
J gene: TRBJ2-7
CDR3 protein: ASSPTGVSEQY

V gene: TRBV19
J gene: TRBJ2-2
CDR3 protein: ARPQAGSFTGELF

V gene: TRBV10-1
J gene: TRBJ1-4
CDR3 protein: ASSAGLQGPEKLF

V gene: TRBV23-1
J gene: TRBJ2-5
CDR3 protein: ASRQGIETQY

V gene: TRBV5-1
J gene: TRBJ2-7
CDR3 protein: ASSSLGQGAHEQY

V gene: TRBV5-6
J gene: TRBJ2-3
CDR3 protein: ASSLAEDTQY

V gene: TRBV14
J gene: TRBJ2-5
CDR3 protein: ASSQLLPAQETQY

V gene: TRBV6-5
J gene: TRBJ1-2
CDR3 protein: ASSFLTGNGYT

V gene: TRBV7-9
J gene: TRBJ2-5
CDR3 protein: ASQQETQY

V gene: TRBV28
J gene: TRBJ1-5
CDR3 protein: ASSFSGNQPQH

V gene: TRBV5-6
J gene: TRBJ1-2
CDR3 protein: ASSTGGTYGYT

V gene: TRBV9
J gene: TRBJ2-1
CDR3 protein: ASSPPGSPSREQF

V gene: TRBV30
J gene: TRBJ1-1
CDR3 protein: AWSHRGFGTEAF

V gene: TRBV5-1
J gene: TRBJ2-1
CDR3 protein: ASSPASSPYNEQF

V gene: TRBV30
J gene: TRBJ2-3
CDR3 protein: AWSVRVGTDTQY

V gene: TRBV30
J gene: TRBJ2-1
CDR3 protein: AWEKGGRYNEQF

V gene: TRBV14
J gene: TRBJ2-2
CDR3 protein: ASSPHPGLVLVGELF